The rows below give T cell receptor beta chains drawn from one sample of a study of T-cell memory formation after mild COVID-19. A single record per CDR3 protein comes from TCRdb applying MiXCR to the 5' RACE reads. The top ten clones hold roughly 2.4% of a sample with fewer than 250,000 distinct CDR3 sequences, around 20% of them seen once. The sample consisted of PBMCs or a T cell subset sorted from them (not recorded which). The receptors shown here come from an adult woman who had mild COVID-19 (a few samples of this study predate the infection). Cell type and time point are not known. Each CDR3 is given without its conserved first and last residue. Each record gives: V gene, clone size, J gene, CDR3 protein. Clone size is not always given. Where it is, it says once, few, many or a class for expanded clones.

>TRBV20-1|NA|TRBJ1-2
SAREAEFGGYT
>TRBV21-1|many|TRBJ2-2
ASSGRIRNTGELF
>TRBV2|NA|TRBJ2-4
ASTAVVYIQY
>TRBV20-1|NA|TRBJ1-2
SAKTRGQDYGYT
>TRBV6-6|NA|TRBJ1-2
ASSREGTAYGYT
>TRBV5-1|NA|TRBJ1-5
ASSLNGGFNQPQH
>TRBV20-1|few|TRBJ2-5
SARDRGRETQY
>TRBV20-1|NA|TRBJ1-5
SAQQGYQPQH
>TRBV5-1|NA|TRBJ1-2
ASSLVTGGNYGYT
>TRBV20-1|NA|TRBJ2-7
SARDVKGSYEQY
>TRBV5-4|NA|TRBJ2-7
ASSPSSGRLDEQY
>TRBV4-2|few|TRBJ2-7
ASSQDGMELLAGVEQY
>TRBV5-1|NA|TRBJ1-2
ASRGALANYGYT
>TRBV4-1|few|TRBJ2-3
ASSPTSAPGLYTQY
>TRBV20-1|NA|TRBJ1-1
SASDATGGSTEAF
>TRBV7-6|few|TRBJ1-1
ASSFESGAVNTEAF
>TRBV12-3/TRBV12-4|few|TRBJ1-1
ASTKGVADAF
>TRBV7-9|few|TRBJ1-2
ASSLALGVYGYT
>TRBV24-1|NA|TRBJ1-5
ATSRGGGNQPQH
>TRBV4-1|NA|TRBJ1-2
ASSQERQSFYGYT
>TRBV5-1|few|TRBJ1-5
ASRRGQGSNQPQH
>TRBV6-2/TRBV6-3|few|TRBJ2-1
ASSFPGTSGYNEQF
>TRBV6-2/TRBV6-3|few|TRBJ1-2
ASRRQGFDGYT
>TRBV5-1|few|TRBJ2-7
ASSHGTGTLGEQY
>TRBV10-3|few|TRBJ2-3
AISDGLAGGTDTQY
>TRBV6-6|few|TRBJ1-2
ASGTVNYGYT
>TRBV11-2|NA|TRBJ1-3
ASSLSHSGNTIY
>TRBV7-6|NA|TRBJ2-3
ASSRLGQNLAGATDTQY
>TRBV12-3/TRBV12-4|few|TRBJ2-5
ASTNGGYQETQY
>TRBV20-1|few|TRBJ2-1
SAPTSGRSNEQF
>TRBV7-9|NA|TRBJ2-3
ASSLGGRVTDTQY
>TRBV20-1|NA|TRBJ1-2
SADPERTGKDGYDT
>TRBV9|few|TRBJ2-5
ASSVGTGSETQY
>TRBV12-3/TRBV12-4|NA|TRBJ2-5
ASSTAAPETQY
>TRBV7-2|many|TRBJ2-5
ASSLEGGRKTQY
>TRBV14|NA|TRBJ1-1
ASSQSGETSNTEAF
>TRBV7-7|few|TRBJ2-2
ASSFSGGTGELF
>TRBV4-2|few|TRBJ1-5
ASSQDYRQGSRNQPQH
>TRBV20-1|many|TRBJ2-1
SATPGRGLANEQF
>TRBV27|NA|TRBJ1-5
ASSLKGWEDQPQH
>TRBV7-2|few|TRBJ2-6
ASSPRGGGANVLT
>TRBV10-2|NA|TRBJ1-1
ASSTLYQPGAF
>TRBV9|NA|TRBJ2-1
ASSVTSGSSYNEQF
>TRBV20-1|NA|TRBJ2-3
SARVSSGMTDTQY